Each of the 22 T cell receptor beta chains below was sequenced from the same sample in a study of cytomegalovirus exposure and HLA in healthy donors. PCR involved 60 Vbeta and 13 Jbeta primers. Using immunoSEQ multiplex PCR, the repertoire was profiled, and TCRdb retains in-frame clones only, with some absent. This sample has about 160,000 clones; 70% to 80% occur once, and the top ten carry 1.4%. Sequenced material: PBMCs. The receptors originated from a male donor in good health and CMV-seronegative.

On this clone itself: This could be a read error, since a much larger clone is one nucleotide away. The chain recombines TRBV11-1 with TRBJ2-7; no firm D call. V shed 4 bases and J shed 3 bases, with 7 bases lying between them. There are 12 residues in the CDR3. CDR1 SGHAT and CDR2 FQDESV come from the germline V gene (reference sequence). CDR3 nucleotide sequence: TGTGCCAGCAGCTGGGCAGGCTACGAGCAGTACTTC. Translated: CASSWAGYEQYF.

The chain carries TRBV19 and TRBJ2-7; perhaps TRBD2 as D (5 bases). From germline, CDR1 is LNHDA and CDR2 SQIVND (reference sequence). Trimming removed 1 base at V and 4 bases at J, with 11 bases between. The CDR3 covers 14 residues. Written as DNA, the CDR3 is TGTGCCAGTAGTATAGGCGGAGGCCTATACGAGCAGTACTTC. Its translation is CASSIGGGLYEQYF.

In nucleotides, the CDR3 is TGTGCCAGCAGTTTATCGCCATCCGGGACAGTTACCTACGAGCAGTACTTC. It codes for CASSLSPSGTVTYEQYF. V usage is TRBV28 and J usage is TRBJ2-7, with 7 bases identical to TRBD1. The V gene's germline CDR1 is MDHEN and CDR2 SYDVKM. The CDR3 is made up of 17 amino acids. V lost 1 base to trimming and J lost 2 bases; unmatched junction nucleotides: 11. Full variable domain (outside the CDR3, taken from reference TRBV28 and TRBJ2-7): DVKVTQSSRYLVKRTGEKVFLECVQDMDHENMFWYRQDPGLGLRLIYFSYDVKMKEKGDIPEGYSVSREKKERFSLILESASTNQTSMYLCASSLSPSGTVTYEQYFGPGTRLTVT.

The chain uses TRBV11-1 and TRBJ2-1; possibly TRBD1 for D (5 bases). Between the trimmed V and J ends, which lost 5 bases and 5 bases, there was a span of 10 bases. CDR1 SGHAT and CDR2 FQDESV come from the germline V gene (reference sequence). This CDR3 comprises 13 residues. In nucleotides, the CDR3 is TGTGCCAGCAGCACGTGGGGCGACAATGAGCAGTTCTTC. It yields the protein CASSTWGDNEQFF.

The chain has TRBV9 and TRBJ2-7; the D gene is possibly TRBD2 (5 bases). Germline V gene lookup returns CDR1 SGDLS and CDR2 YYNGEE. CDR3 length: 15 amino acids. Trimming shortened V by 0 bases and J by 3 bases, and 13 bases separated the two germline ends. The CDR3, as DNA: TGTGCCAGCAGCGTAGATCCGGGAAGGAGCTACGAGCAGTACTTC. Protein: CASSVDPGRSYEQYF.

The V call is TRBV7-6, the J call TRBJ2-1, with 10 bases aligning to TRBD2. V lost 5 bases, J lost 3 bases, and 4 bases stayed unmatched. CDR3 size: 15 residues. Germline assignment: CDR1 SGHVS and CDR2 FNYEAQ. In DNA, the CDR3 is TGTGCCAGCAGCCTAACTAGCGGGATCTACAATGAGCAGTTCTTC. It specifies CASSLTSGIYNEQFF.

The genes are TRBV27 and TRBJ2-1; a weak D match, TRBD1 (6 bases). Trimming removed 5 bases from V and 1 base from J, with 12 bases in between. CDR1 is MNHEY and CDR2 is SMNVEV in the germline V gene (reference sequence). The CDR3 runs to 15 residues. CDR3 residues: CASSPGTTSYNEQFF. The CDR3 DNA reads as TGTGCCAGCAGTCCCGGGACAACTTCCTACAATGAGCAGTTCTTC.

The chain has TRBV10-3 and TRBJ2-7, with TRBD1 identical over 8 bases. The CDR3 runs 14 residues. Germline assignment: CDR1 ENHRY and CDR2 SYGVKD. The trim removed 3 bases at V and 6 bases at J, leaving 7 bases unmatched. As DNA, the CDR3 is TGTGCCATCAGTGACCAGGGGGCGATAGGCGAGCAGTACTTC. This codes for CAISDQGAIGEQYF.

The chain recombines TRBV9 with TRBJ1-4, with 7 bases that match TRBD1. CDR3 length: 14 residues. The J segment lost 8 bases and the V segment lost 5 bases, leaving 9 bases of the junction unmatched. Germline V gives CDR1 SGDLS, CDR2 YYNGEE. In nucleotides, the CDR3 is TGTGCCAGCAGTAAACAGGGGATAGGGGAAAAACTGTTTTTT. Translation: CASSKQGIGEKLFF.

V gene TRBV25-1 combines with J gene TRBJ2-5, with TRBD2 matching over 10 bases. V lost 3 bases to trimming and J lost 5 bases; unmatched junction nucleotides: 6. Germline V gives CDR1 MGHDK, CDR2 SYGVNS. The CDR3 runs 15 residues. The CDR3 DNA is TGTGCCAGCAGTGACGGGGGACTAGCGTGGGAGACCCAGTACTTC. Its protein product is CASSDGGLAWETQYF.

J is TRBJ1-2 and V is TRBV7-2, with TRBD1 as a possible D gene (5 bases). V shed 1 base and J shed 4 bases, with 13 bases lying between them. This CDR3 region has 15 residues. Germline V gene data show CDR1 as SGHTA and CDR2 as FQGNSA. The CDR3 bases are TGTGCCAGCAGCTTAGGGACCCTAAGGGGCTATGGCTACACCTTC. It encodes CASSLGTLRGYGYTF.

The chain has TRBV4-2 and TRBJ2-1; D might be TRBD2 (6 bases). CDR1 is LGHNA and CDR2 is YNFKEQ in the germline V gene. V shed 4 bases and J shed 4 bases, with 20 bases lying between them. The CDR3 length is 17 residues. CDR3 sequence (DNA): TGTGCCAGCAGCCTCGAGGGGCTAGCGAGCCGTTACAATGAGCAGTTCTTC. Its protein is CASSLEGLASRYNEQFF.

V and J are TRBV19 and TRBJ2-5; D is possibly TRBD1 (6 bases). V dropped 8 bases and J dropped 5 bases, with 12 bases sitting between them. This CDR3 region has 12 residues. Germline CDR1 LNHDA, CDR2 SQIVND (reference sequence). This CDR3 is CASAKGGETQYF. DNA of the CDR3: TGTGCCAGTGCCAAAGGGGGTGAGACCCAGTACTTC.

This chain joins TRBV19 and TRBJ2-7; TRBD2 matches at 12 bases. Trimming cost V 5 bases and J 4 bases; bases outside gene matches: 3. Germline V gene sequence: CDR1 LNHDA, CDR2 SQIVND (reference sequence). The CDR3 runs 14 residues. The CDR3 reads CASSPGLAGYEQYF. CDR3 bases: TGTGCCAGTAGTCCAGGACTAGCGGGATACGAGCAGTACTTC.

This chain uses TRBV4-3 with TRBJ2-7; D perhaps matches TRBD2 (5 bases). The CDR3 consists of 15 residues. The V and J ends lost 0 bases and 7 bases respectively, with 16 bases between them. CDR1 and CDR2 from the germline V gene are LGHNA and YSLEER. This chain's CDR3 is CASSQEPAIPGEQYF. The DNA of the CDR3 is TGCGCCAGCAGCCAAGAACCGGCGATTCCGGGGGAGCAGTACTTC.

The genes are TRBV7-9 and TRBJ1-1; 7 bases map to TRBD1. This CDR3 has 15 residues. V gave up 5 bases and J gave up 0 bases; unmatched junction bases: 6. Germline CDR1 reads SEHNR; CDR2 reads FQNEAQ (reference sequence). CDR3 amino acids: CASSHRDSVNTEAFF. In nucleotides, the CDR3 is TGTGCCAGCAGCCACCGGGACAGTGTGAACACTGAAGCTTTCTTT. Drawing the rest from reference TRBV7-9 and TRBJ1-1, the complete variable domain is DTGVSQNPRHKITKRGQNVTFRCDPISEHNRLYWYRQTLGQGPEFLTYFQNEAQLEKSRLLSDRFSAERPKGSFSTLEIQRTEQGDSAMYLCASSHRDSVNTEAFFGQGTRLTVV.

This rearrangement joins TRBV5-1 to TRBJ1-1; TRBD1 agrees at 7 bases. Germline loops: CDR1 SGHRS, CDR2 YFSETQ. V shed 4 bases and J 4 bases; nucleotides not matched to a gene: 7. The CDR3 is 14 residues long. The CDR3 here is CASSPGQVGTEAFF. Here the CDR3 DNA reads TGCGCCAGCAGCCCAGGACAGGTTGGCACTGAAGCTTTCTTT. The full variable domain, with the rest looked up from reference TRBV5-1 and TRBJ1-1, is KAGVTQTPRYLIKTRGQQVTLSCSPISGHRSVSWYQQTPGQGLQFLFEYFSETQRNKGNFPGRFSGRQFSNSRSEMNVSTLELGDSALYLCASSPGQVGTEAFFGQGTRLTVV.

The V gene is TRBV6-5, the J gene TRBJ1-1; TRBD1 aligns across 7 bases. Germline CDR1 and CDR2: MNHEY and SVGAGI. The trim removed 6 bases at V and 0 bases at J, leaving 4 bases unmatched. The CDR3 covers 14 residues. This CDR3 is CASRPGQLNTEAFF. The CDR3 DNA is TGTGCCAGCAGACCGGGACAGTTGAACACTGAAGCTTTCTTT.

This CDR3 is CASSLWDSNTEAFF. The CDR3 bases are TGTGCCAGCAGTTTATGGGACAGTAACACTGAAGCTTTCTTT. The rearrangement joins TRBV28 to TRBJ1-1; TRBD1 is a possible D gene (6 bases). The CDR3 is made up of 14 amino acids. Germline lookup yields CDR1 MDHEN and CDR2 SYDVKM. V was clipped by 0 bases and J by 2 bases, with 7 bases between them.

In its sample, this clone was seen a few times. The V and J genes are TRBV18 and TRBJ2-7, with 12 nucleotides matching TRBD2. This CDR3 has 18 residues. In germline, CDR1 is KGHSH, CDR2 LQKENI. J gave up 3 bases and V 2 bases, and 11 bases lay outside the gene matches. The CDR3 sequence is CASSPVASGRAGSYEQYF. In DNA, the CDR3 is TGTGCCAGCTCACCAGTGGCTAGCGGGAGGGCGGGGAGCTACGAGCAGTACTTC.

The count of this clone is one. The chain uses TRBV10-1 and TRBJ1-2, with 8 bases lining up with TRBD1. The CDR3 is 15 residues long. V lost 0 bases and J lost 5; bases outside the gene matches: 5. The germline V gene encodes CDR1 WNHNN and CDR2 SYGVQD (reference sequence). This chain's CDR3 is CASSESDRGGYGYTF. Written as DNA, the CDR3 is TGCGCCAGCAGTGAGTCCGACAGGGGTGGGTATGGCTACACCTTC.

The chain carries TRBV7-2 and TRBJ1-5, with D possibly being TRBD1 (6 bases). With 5 bases removed from V and 1 base from J, the gap between germline ends came to 12 bases. CDR1 and CDR2 (germline): SGHTA, FQGNSA. This CDR3 has 15 amino acids. The DNA of the CDR3 is TGTGCCAGCAGCCCCGGGACACTGAGCAATCAGCCCCAGCATTTT. Translation gives CASSPGTLSNQPQHF. Filled out from reference TRBV7-2 and TRBJ1-5, the complete variable domain reads GAGVSQSPSNKVTEKGKDVELRCDPISGHTALYWYRQSLGQGLEFLIYFQGNSAPDKSGLPSDRFSAERTGGSVSTLTIQRTQQEDSAVYLCASSPGTLSNQPQHFGDGTRLSIL.